This is a list of T cell receptor beta chains from one sample in a study of identical twins. TCRdb ran MiXCR on the 5' RACE reads and lists one entry per CDR3 protein. The top ten hold 0.25% to 0.3% of the sample, which has some 1,600,000 distinct CDR3 sequences, less than 40% seen once. What was sequenced was cord blood. These receptors all come from a newborn girl in good health. CDR3s include the opening cysteine and the closing phenylalanine or tryptophan. D genes are given only for firm matches. Clone sizes are given selectively: once, few, many, or a class where the clone is expanded.

d_gene	j_gene	len	abundance	v_gene	CDR3aa	CDR3nt
-	TRBJ2-3	16	-	TRBV10-3	CAISTSTGKGGDTQYF	TGTGCCATCAGTACTTCGACAGGGAAGGGAGGAGATACGCAGTATTTT
TRBD1	TRBJ2-7	19	-	TRBV6-5	CASSYSTSSGTGQAYEQYF	TGTGCCAGCAGTTACTCGACATCGTCGGGGACAGGACAAGCCTACGAGCAGTACTTC
TRBD2	TRBJ2-1	15	-	TRBV20-1	CSASPAGGPHNEQFF	TGCAGTGCTAGCCCAGCGGGAGGGCCCCACAATGAGCAGTTCTTC
-	TRBJ2-5	14	-	TRBV29-1	CGVEILPIQETQYF	TGCGGCGTTGAAATTTTACCCATCCAAGAGACCCAGTACTTC
-	TRBJ2-2	16	-	TRBV21-1	CASSKRDCSNTGELFF	TGTGCCAGCAGCAAGAGGGACTGCTCGAACACCGGGGAGCTGTTTTTT
-	TRBJ1-4	14	-	TRBV6-5	CASSYSLTAEKLFF	TGTGCCAGCAGTTACTCGTTGACGGCTGAAAAACTGTTTTTT
TRBD2	TRBJ2-5	15	-	TRBV20-1	CSARIGGSFQETQYF	TGCAGTGCTAGGATCGGCGGGAGCTTCCAAGAGACCCAGTACTTC
-	TRBJ2-4	18	-	TRBV6-1	CASSPPHRLYPAKNIQYF	TGTGCCAGCAGTCCTCCCCATCGACTATACCCAGCCAAAAACATTCAGTACTTC
-	TRBJ1-1	12	few	TRBV7-9	CASSLGGTGAFF	TGTGCCAGCAGCTTAGGAGGGACCGGGGCTTTCTTT
-	TRBJ2-1	15	-	TRBV28	CASGTGEGGYNEQFF	TGTGCCAGTGGGACCGGGGAGGGGGGGTACAATGAGCAGTTCTTC
-	TRBJ2-4	13	many	TRBV20-1	CSATLRGQNIQYF	TGCAGTGCAACGCTCAGGGGCCAAAACATTCAGTACTTC
TRBD1	TRBJ2-3	14	-	TRBV27	CASTPDRIIDTQYF	TGTGCCAGCACCCCGGACAGGATCATAGATACGCAGTATTTT
TRBD2	TRBJ2-5	15	few	TRBV20-1	CSASRREGLEETQYF	TGCAGTGCTAGTAGGCGGGAGGGCCTGGAGGAGACCCAGTACTTC
-	TRBJ2-3	13	few	TRBV9	CASSALDRATQYF	TGTGCCAGCAGCGCGCTAGATCGGGCTACGCAGTATTTT
TRBD2	TRBJ2-3	15	-	TRBV9	CASSASGGYTDTRYF	TGTGCCAGCAGCGCTAGCGGGGGTTACACAGATACGCGGTATTTT
-	TRBJ2-7	13	many	TRBV28	CASTPTSLYEQYF	TGTGCCAGCACCCCGACCTCTTTGTACGAGCAGTACTTC
TRBD2	TRBJ2-3	14	-	TRBV7-2	CASSYRTRGHTQYF	TGTGCCAGCAGCTATCGGACTAGGGGTCATACGCAGTATTTT
-	TRBJ2-7	17	few	TRBV3-1	CASSRRWGGGKGNEQYF	TGTGCCAGCAGCCGAAGATGGGGCGGCGGGAAGGGAAACGAGCAGTACTTC
-	TRBJ2-5	14	few	TRBV15	CATSRDVGQETQYF	TGTGCCACCAGCAGAGATGTAGGTCAAGAGACCCAGTACTTC
-	TRBJ1-5	16	-	TRBV5-8	CASSLYRAAPNQPQHF	TGTGCCAGCAGCCTTTATAGGGCAGCCCCAAATCAGCCCCAGCATTTT
TRBD1	TRBJ1-2	15	few	TRBV14	CASSQDYRGIHGYTF	TGTGCCAGCAGCCAAGATTACAGGGGCATCCATGGCTACACCTTC
-	TRBJ2-5	14	once	TRBV4-1	CASSRVPTDREQYF	TGCGCCAGCAGCCGAGTTCCCACCGACCGTGAGCAGTACTTC
TRBD1	TRBJ2-5	16	-	TRBV27	CASSLSWRTGRETQYF	TGTGCCAGCAGTTTATCGTGGCGGACAGGTCGAGAGACCCAGTACTTC
TRBD1	TRBJ2-4	15	-	TRBV7-9	CASSIRTGAKNIQYF	TGTGCCAGCAGCATACGGACAGGGGCCAAAAACATTCAGTACTTC
-	TRBJ2-3	15	few	TRBV5-1	CASSLAAGAGDTQYF	TGCGCCAGCAGCTTGGCGGCCGGGGCAGGGGATACGCAGTATTTT
TRBD2	TRBJ2-4	18	few	TRBV28	CASSLTGLAGSAKNIQYF	TGTGCCAGCAGTTTGACAGGCCTAGCGGGGAGTGCCAAAAACATTCAGTACTTC
-	TRBJ1-5	13	-	TRBV28	CASSLVGYQPQHF	TGTGCCAGCAGTTTGGTAGGGTATCAGCCCCAGCATTTT
-	TRBJ2-1	14	-	TRBV4-2	CASSQGGMKETQFF	TGTGCCAGCAGCCAAGGGGGGATGAAAGAGACCCAGTTCTTC
TRBD2	TRBJ2-1	16	-	TRBV20-1	CSARRTSGSFRNEQFF	TGCAGTGCTAGGCGCACTAGCGGGAGTTTTAGGAATGAGCAGTTCTTC
TRBD2	TRBJ2-7	15	-	TRBV12-5	CASGLVLAGYNEQYF	TGTGCTAGTGGTTTAGTACTAGCGGGCTACAATGAGCAGTACTTC
TRBD2	TRBJ2-3	14	-	TRBV12-3/TRBV12-4	CASSPILASDTRYF	TGTGCCAGCAGTCCGATACTAGCGTCAGATACGCGGTATTTT
-	TRBJ2-7	13	-	TRBV20-1	CSARSGTVYEQYF	TGCAGTGCGCGATCCGGGACCGTCTACGAGCAGTACTTC
-	TRBJ2-3	18	few	TRBV18	CASSPPTGLADAADTQYF	TGTGCCAGCTCACCACCGACTGGGCTAGCCGACGCTGCAGATACGCAGTATTTT
-	TRBJ2-5	16	-	TRBV11-2	CASSLGYRGLQETQYF	TGTGCCAGCAGCTTAGGGTACCGGGGCCTACAAGAGACCCAGTACTTC
-	TRBJ1-6	13	-	TRBV20-1	CSARHQANSPPHF	TGCAGTGCTAGGCACCAGGCGAATTCACCCCCCCACTTT
TRBD1	TRBJ1-2	14	few	TRBV6-1	CASSEAGTVDGYTF	TGTGCCAGCAGTGAAGCTGGGACAGTCGATGGCTACACCTTC
-	TRBJ2-3	13	few	TRBV7-2	CASTSQGTNTQYF	TGTGCCAGCACCTCCCAGGGAACGAATACGCAGTATTTT
TRBD2	TRBJ2-5	15	-	TRBV4-2	CASSQVFSGRVEQYF	TGTGCCAGCAGCCAAGTATTCAGCGGGAGGGTTGAGCAGTACTTC
-	TRBJ2-1	15	few	TRBV10-3	CAISGSSDPLAEQFF	TGTGCCATCAGTGGGTCGTCTGATCCCTTGGCTGAGCAGTTCTTC
TRBD2	TRBJ2-1	15	few	TRBV10-2	CASSDPGLGYNEQFF	TGCGCCAGCAGTGACCCCGGACTAGGCTACAATGAGCAGTTCTTC
TRBD1	TRBJ2-7	15	few	TRBV29-1	CSVEDWDRGRYEQYF	TGCAGCGTTGAAGACTGGGACAGGGGACGCTACGAGCAGTACTTC